The rows below give T cell receptor beta chains drawn from one sample of a study of blood T cell repertoires in COVID-19. Sequenced by immunoSEQ multiplex PCR; TCRdb stores in-frame clones only, minus some. This sample yields about 140,000 clones, of which 75% to 85% are seen a single time; over 2.5% belongs to the top ten. The source material was peripheral blood. The receptor set was obtained from a man between 45 and 60 years old with acute or convalescent COVID-19. The CDR3 runs from the conserved cysteine through the conserved F or W. Each record gives: D gene, V gene, clone size, J gene, CDR3 protein, CDR3 DNA. The D gene is left open where the match is weak. For some rows the clone size is stated as once, few or many, or as a class when expanded; others skip it.

>TRBD1|TRBV19|-|TRBJ2-7
CASSIQARTGHEQYF
TGTGCCAGTAGTATCCAAGCCCGGACAGGGCACGAGCAGTACTTC
>-|TRBV7-8|-|TRBJ2-5
CASSSTGMYQETQYF
TGTGCCAGCAGCTCCACAGGAATGTACCAAGAGACCCAGTACTTC
>-|TRBV19|-|TRBJ1-5
CASRDSGTYSNQPQHF
TGTGCCAGTAGGGACTCCGGGACATATAGCAATCAGCCCCAGCATTTT
>-|TRBV11-2|-|TRBJ1-4
CASSLGNRVREKLFF
TGTGCCAGCAGCTTAGGCAACAGGGTTCGGGAAAAACTGTTTTTT
>TRBD2|TRBV4-1|-|TRBJ2-7
CASSRVAGGPGEQYF
TGCGCCAGCAGCCGAGTAGCGGGAGGGCCGGGGGAGCAGTACTTC
>TRBD1|TRBV6-5|-|TRBJ2-7
CASSPRQGGSYEQYF
TGTGCCAGCAGTCCCCGACAGGGGGGCTCCTACGAGCAGTACTTC
>-|TRBV30|-|TRBJ1-6
CAWSLAGSLGYSPLHF
TGTGCCTGGAGTCTAGCCGGGTCCCTGGGGTACTCACCCCTCCACTTT
>TRBD2|TRBV7-3|-|TRBJ2-2
CASSSTSGNDGELFF
TGTGCCAGCAGCTCTACTAGCGGGAATGACGGGGAGCTGTTTTTT
>TRBD2|TRBV9|-|TRBJ2-2
CASSADERELRGELFF
TGTGCCAGCAGCGCAGACGAGCGGGAACTCCGCGGGGAGCTGTTTTTT
>TRBD2|TRBV7-2|-|TRBJ2-1
CASSPSASGVPNEQFF
TGTGCCAGCAGCCCATCAGCTAGCGGGGTCCCCAATGAGCAGTTCTTC
>TRBD1|TRBV5-6|-|TRBJ1-5
CASSLGTGWVQPQHF
TGTGCCAGCAGCTTGGGGACAGGGTGGGTTCAGCCCCAGCATTTT
>TRBD1|TRBV10-1|-|TRBJ2-7
CASSRGLRSYEQYF
TGCGCCAGCAGTAGGGGGCTTCGCTCCTACGAGCAGTACTTC
>TRBD1|TRBV7-2|-|TRBJ2-7
CASSLIWTGGFREQYF
TGTGCCAGCAGCTTAATCTGGACAGGGGGTTTCAGGGAGCAGTACTTC
>TRBD1|TRBV10-3|-|TRBJ2-7
CAISDLAGTGAYEQYF
TGTGCCATCAGTGATCTAGCTGGGACAGGGGCCTACGAGCAGTACTTC
>TRBD1|TRBV5-4|-|TRBJ2-7
CASSLGQGYTYEQYF
TGTGCCAGCAGCTTGGGACAGGGATATACCTACGAGCAGTACTTC
>-|TRBV13|once|TRBJ1-3
CASQKGDSGNTIYF
TGTGCCAGCCAAAAAGGGGACTCTGGAAACACCATATATTTT
>TRBD2|TRBV7-6|-|TRBJ2-1
CASSLAWEREGTYNEQFF
TGTGCCAGCAGCTTAGCCTGGGAGCGGGAGGGGACCTACAATGAGCAGTTCTTC
>TRBD1|TRBV12-3/TRBV12-4|few|TRBJ2-1
CASSLTGDEQFF
TGTGCCAGCAGTTTAACAGGGGATGAGCAGTTCTTC
>-|TRBV19|-|TRBJ2-2
CASSPRGSLNTGELFF
TGTGCCAGTAGTCCCCGGGGGTCCCTAAACACCGGGGAGCTGTTTTTT
>-|TRBV30|-|TRBJ1-5
CAWNRDSNQPQHF
TGTGCCTGGAATCGGGATAGCAATCAGCCCCAGCATTTT
>-|TRBV19|once|TRBJ2-7
CASSIALPSSYEQYF
TGTGCCAGTAGTATAGCCTTGCCGAGCTCCTACGAGCAGTACTTC
>-|TRBV4-1|-|TRBJ1-2
CASSQDDRQLYGYTF
TGCGCCAGCAGCCAAGATGACCGACAGCTCTATGGCTACACCTTC
>TRBD1|TRBV19|-|TRBJ2-7
CASSMAGGTYEQYF
TGTGCCAGTAGTATGGCAGGGGGCACCTACGAGCAGTACTTC
>-|TRBV18|-|TRBJ1-1
CASSRDARNTEAFF
TGTGCCAGCTCGCGGGACGCACGGAACACTGAAGCTTTCTTT
>-|TRBV6-6|-|TRBJ2-1
CASSNNEQFF
TGTGCCAGTAGCAATAATGAGCAGTTCTTC
>-|TRBV21-1|-|TRBJ2-7
CASSKGRGLRPTYEQYF
TGTGCCAGCAGCAAAGGGAGGGGATTAAGGCCTACCTACGAGCAGTACTTC
>-|TRBV6-5|once|TRBJ1-1
CASRRGTLNTEAFF
TGTGCCAGTAGAAGAGGCACTTTGAACACTGAAGCTTTCTTT
>TRBD2|TRBV7-8|-|TRBJ2-3
CASSLKTSGIGVSTDTQYF
TGTGCCAGCAGCTTAAAGACTAGCGGGATTGGGGTGAGCACAGATACGCAGTATTTT
>-|TRBV2|-|TRBJ2-2
CASSEEAPNTGELFF
TGTGCCAGCAGTGAGGAGGCCCCGAACACCGGGGAGCTGTTTTTT
>TRBD2|TRBV19|few|TRBJ2-7
CASRKVASGSYEQYF
TGTGCCAGTAGGAAGGTCGCTAGCGGATCCTACGAGCAGTACTTC
>TRBD1|TRBV19|-|TRBJ2-1
CATLRQGDYNEQFF
TGTGCCACCCTAAGACAGGGGGACTACAATGAGCAGTTCTTC
>TRBD1|TRBV12-5|few|TRBJ1-4
CASSPGQGGEKLFF
TGTGCTAGTTCACCGGGACAGGGTGGTGAAAAACTGTTTTTT
>-|TRBV7-5|-|TRBJ2-1
CARSLAGENNEQFF
TGTGCCAGAAGCTTAGCGGGAGAGAACAATGAGCAGTTCTTC
>-|TRBV7-2|-|TRBJ1-2
CASSLAFGSQVPNYGYTF
TGTGCCAGCAGCTTAGCGTTTGGTTCTCAGGTTCCTAACTATGGCTACACCTTC
>-|TRBV18|-|TRBJ1-2
CASSPRQGKDGYTF
TGTGCCAGCTCACCAAGGCAGGGGAAGGATGGCTACACCTTC
>TRBD1|TRBV30|once|TRBJ2-3
CAWSQTGKDTQYF
TGTGCCTGGAGTCAGACAGGGAAAGATACGCAGTATTTT
>TRBD2|TRBV20-1|-|TRBJ2-1
CSASIQAGGPSYNEQFF
TGCAGTGCTAGTATTCAAGCGGGAGGCCCTTCCTACAATGAGCAGTTCTTC
>TRBD2|TRBV27|-|TRBJ2-3
CASSGRFSDTQYF
TGTGCCAGTAGCGGGAGGTTTTCAGATACGCAGTATTTT
>-|TRBV24-1|-|TRBJ2-2
CATSDSSGGELFF
TGTGCCACCAGTGATTCCTCGGGCGGGGAGCTGTTTTTT
>TRBD1|TRBV9|-|TRBJ2-3
CASSPGQGTPQYF
TGTGCCAGCAGCCCCGGACAGGGGACACCGCAGTATTTT
>-|TRBV9|-|TRBJ1-2
CASSGRSGYYGYTF
TGTGCCAGCAGCGGGAGGTCCGGGTACTATGGCTACACCTTC
>-|TRBV7-9|few|TRBJ1-1
CASSFGRGDAFF
TGTGCCAGCAGCTTCGGGAGGGGTGACGCTTTCTTT
>-|TRBV18|-|TRBJ1-5
CASSPTGGSGQPQHF
TGTGCCAGCTCACCAACCGGTGGGTCGGGTCAGCCCCAGCATTTT
>-|TRBV5-1|-|TRBJ1-2
CASSFSGVYGYTF
TGCGCCAGCAGCTTCTCAGGGGTCTATGGCTACACCTTC
>-|TRBV9|-|TRBJ1-2
CASSVERGPYGYTF
TGTGCCAGCAGCGTAGAGCGGGGACCATATGGCTACACCTTC
>TRBD1|TRBV9|many|TRBJ1-5
CASSGTGAPNQPQHF
TGTGCCAGCAGCGGGACAGGGGCCCCCAATCAGCCCCAGCATTTT
>TRBD1|TRBV6-5|-|TRBJ1-2
CASSLGTGRDGYTF
TGTGCCAGCAGTTTAGGGACAGGGCGCGATGGCTACACCTTC
>-|TRBV6-5|-|TRBJ1-6
CASSLGTPYNSPLHF
TGTGCCAGCAGTCTCGGGACACCCTATAATTCACCCCTCCACTTT
>TRBD1|TRBV19|few|TRBJ1-1
CASSMLGQGPNTEAFF
TGTGCCAGTAGTATGCTGGGACAGGGGCCGAACACTGAAGCTTTCTTT
>-|TRBV21-1|-|TRBJ2-1
CASSRTGPFYNEQFF
TGTGCCAGCAGTCGGACAGGGCCCTTCTACAATGAGCAGTTCTTC
>-|TRBV5-1|few|TRBJ2-2
CASSLAVGQGSTGELFF
TGCGCCAGCAGCCTTGCCGTTGGGCAGGGGAGCACCGGGGAGCTGTTTTTT